This T cell receptor (beta chain) was recorded in a study of cytomegalovirus exposure and HLA in healthy donors. Whole-study results and caveats: Reports credit the classifier with highly specific, highly sensitive diagnosis of cytomegalovirus status. The authors enumerated some 160 TCR beta chains as linked to cytomegalovirus. Later work found most CMV-associated TCR beta chains apparently HLA-restricted.

PCR primers comprised 60 Vbeta and 13 Jbeta primers. Data came from immunoSEQ multiplex PCR; TCRdb stores just in-frame clones and leaves some out. The repertoire holds around 210,000 clones, roughly 78% seen once, with 0.4% to 0.6% in the top ten. Each donor was healthy, and each was a bone marrow donor. As regards this clone: What it recognizes is unknown.

V lost 2 bases and J lost 4, with 5 bases in between. Germline-derived CDR1 and CDR2 are SGHNT and YYREEE (reference sequence). The length of the CDR3 is 12 residues. This TCR was recovered from a boy between 5 and 17 years old in good health and CMV-seronegative. This sequence joins TRBV5-4 and TRBJ2-3, with D unresolved. The sequenced sample consisted of PBMCs. CDR3 protein: CASSLPADTQYF. CDR3 DNA: TGTGCCAGCAGCTTACCGGCAGATACGCAGTATTTT. The full variable domain, completed using reference TRBV5-4 and TRBJ2-3, is ETGVTQSPTHLIKTRGQQVTLRCSSQSGHNTVSWYQQALGQGPQFIFQYYREEENGRGNFPPRFSGLQFPNYSSELNVNALELDDSALYLCASSLPADTQYFGPGTRLTVL.